What follows are 25 T cell receptor beta chains derived from one specimen sequenced in a study of blood T cell repertoires in COVID-19. Assay: immunoSEQ multiplex PCR; the TCRdb copy retains only in-frame clones and omits some. The sample includes about 150,000 clones, 85% seen only once; the top ten take 7% to 10%. Sequenced material: peripheral blood. Every receptor here comes from a woman in her sixties or seventies with COVID-19, enrolled during active disease.

The V call is TRBV9, the J call TRBJ2-1, with TRBD2 matching 12 bases. J gave up 1 base and V 2 bases, and 7 bases lay outside the gene matches. CDR1 and CDR2 from the germline V gene are SGDLS and YYNGEE. There are 18 residues in the CDR3. The DNA for the CDR3 is TGTGCCAGCAGCGTTCCGACTAGCGGGAGCAATTCCTACAATGAGCAGTTCTTC. This sequence encodes CASSVPTSGSNSYNEQFF.

The chain carries TRBV5-6 and TRBJ1-3; D unresolved. CDR3 length: 13 amino acids. The V gene lost 4 bases and the J gene lost 2 bases, with 7 bases spanning the gap. Germline CDR1 and CDR2: SGHDT and YYEEEE. DNA of the CDR3: TGTGCCAGCAGCCTTGGAGCTGGAAACACCATATATTTT. This encodes CASSLGAGNTIYF.

CDR3 amino acids: CASRIGTAGSNYGYTF. The CDR3 nucleotides read TGTGCCAGCAGGATAGGGACAGCTGGATCTAACTATGGCTACACCTTC. The chain links TRBV27 to TRBJ1-2, with TRBD1 matching over 7 bases. Germline V gene sequence: CDR1 MNHEY, CDR2 SMNVEV (reference sequence). The J segment lost 0 bases and the V segment lost 6 bases, leaving 10 bases of the junction unmatched. CDR3 length equals 16 residues.

The chain carries TRBV3-1 (or the pseudogene TRBV3-2) and TRBJ2-7; 7 bases are a match to TRBD1. The J segment lost 2 bases and the V segment lost 1 base, leaving 8 bases of the junction unmatched. The CDR3 is 16 amino acids. The germline CDR1 and CDR2 sequences are LGHDT and YNNKEL (reference sequence). The CDR3 reads CASSQVKGAFAYEQYF. The CDR3 region has the DNA TGTGCCAGCAGCCAAGTAAAGGGGGCATTTGCCTACGAGCAGTACTTC.

This rearrangement joins TRBV18 to TRBJ1-2; TRBD1 aligns across 7 bases. In germline, CDR1 is KGHSH, CDR2 LQKENI. J lost 1 base, V lost 3 bases, and 5 bases had no gene match. CDR3 length: 15 residues. The CDR3, as DNA: TGTGCCAGCTCACCTAGGACAGGTTTTAACTATGGCTACACCTTC. Its translation is CASSPRTGFNYGYTF. Drawing the rest from reference TRBV18 and TRBJ1-2, the complete variable domain is NAGVMQNPRHLVRRRGQEARLRCSPMKGHSHVYWYRQLPEEGLKFMVYLQKENIIDESGMPKERFSAEFPKEGPSILRIQQVVRGDSAAYFCASSPRTGFNYGYTFGSGTRLTVV.

The gene calls are TRBV18 and TRBJ1-2; perhaps TRBD1 as D (5 bases). Deletions cut 1 base from V and 0 bases from J, with 15 bases between. From germline, CDR1 is KGHSH and CDR2 LQKENI. The CDR3 consists of 17 residues. The CDR3 here is CASSPLPRVLTNYGYTF. CDR3 DNA: TGTGCCAGCTCACCACTACCCAGGGTCCTTACTAACTATGGCTACACCTTC.

This clone turned up a few times. The J gene is TRBJ2-7, the V gene TRBV5-1, with D perhaps TRBD2 (5 bases). The CDR3 consists of 13 residues. Germline V lookup: CDR1 SGHRS, CDR2 YFSETQ. Trimming removed 4 bases from V and 2 bases from J, with 10 bases in between. In nucleotides, the CDR3 is TGCGCCAGCAGCCCCGGGATCACCTACGAGCAGTACTTC. It encodes CASSPGITYEQYF.

The V and J genes are TRBV27 and TRBJ2-1, with no clear D. CDR1 is MNHEY and CDR2 is SMNVEV in the germline V gene (reference sequence). The CDR3 has 14 amino acids. The V gene lost 6 bases and the J gene lost 8 bases, with 17 bases spanning the gap. This CDR3 is CASSSLDPRDEQFF. CDR3 bases: TGTGCCAGCAGCTCCTTAGACCCCCGGGATGAGCAGTTCTTC.

This clone was detected only once. The V gene is TRBV5-1, the J gene TRBJ1-6; D possibly corresponds to TRBD1 (5 bases). There are 12 residues in the CDR3. V dropped 4 bases and J dropped 10 bases, with 9 bases sitting between them. Germline assignment: CDR1 SGHRS and CDR2 YFSETQ. The CDR3 loop reads CASSPGFSPLHF. In DNA form, the CDR3 reads TGCGCCAGCAGCCCAGGGTTCTCACCCCTCCACTTT.

The chain combines TRBV28 with TRBJ1-1; 7 positions match TRBD1. The CDR3 runs to 19 residues. Germline CDR1 reads MDHEN; CDR2 reads SYDVKM. Germline trimming cut 4 bases from V and 2 bases from J; bases unmatched to any gene: 19. The CDR3 nucleotides read TGTGCCAGCAGTTCCCGTTTAACCCGGGACAGCGGGCGAAACACTGAAGCTTTCTTT. This sequence encodes CASSSRLTRDSGRNTEAFF.

This clone was found once. This chain links TRBV12-3 or TRBV12-4 with TRBJ2-2; 7 bases are shared with TRBD2. This CDR3 comprises 13 residues. The V gene end was trimmed by 3 bases and the J gene end by 9 bases; junction bases not matched to a gene: 4. The CDR3 sequence is CASSLRGSRELFF. DNA for the CDR3: TGTGCCAGCAGTTTGCGCGGGAGTAGGGAGCTGTTTTTT.

The chain recombines TRBV19 with TRBJ1-3; 7 positions agree with TRBD1. Germline V CDR1 and CDR2: LNHDA, SQIVND (reference sequence). The CDR3 runs to 14 residues. V lost 4 bases and J lost 7; bases outside the gene matches: 7. The CDR3: CASSSDRVWNTIYF. The CDR3 DNA sequence: TGTGCCAGTAGTAGCGACAGGGTTTGGAACACCATATATTTT.

The V call is TRBV5-1, the J call TRBJ2-1; TRBD2 aligns across 8 bases. The CDR3 sequence is 15 residues long. Germline CDR1 and CDR2: SGHRS and YFSETQ. V shed 3 bases and J 4 bases; nucleotides not matched to a gene: 6. The CDR3 sequence: CASSWIAGPYNEQFF. The CDR3 nucleotides read TGCGCCAGCAGCTGGATAGCGGGGCCTTACAATGAGCAGTTCTTC.

V gene TRBV5-1 combines with J gene TRBJ1-1, with TRBD1 matching over 8 bases. Germline V gene sequence: CDR1 SGHRS, CDR2 YFSETQ. V gave up 3 bases and J gave up 6 bases; unmatched junction bases: 13. The CDR3 has 16 amino acids. The CDR3 sequence: CASSSGLTGGEAEAFF. CDR3 DNA: TGCGCCAGCAGCTCGGGATTAACAGGGGGAGAGGCTGAAGCTTTCTTT.

The chain recombines TRBV4-1 with TRBJ2-1, with D possibly TRBD2 on 6 matching bases. This CDR3 spans 16 amino acids. Trimming shortened V by 3 bases and J by 0 bases, and 12 bases separated the two germline ends. The germline gives CDR1 MGHRA, CDR2 YSYEKL. The CDR3 is CASSQESGSSYNEQFF. CDR3 bases: TGCGCCAGCAGCCAGGAGAGCGGGTCCTCCTACAATGAGCAGTTCTTC.

The V call is TRBV10-3, the J call TRBJ1-1; no firm D call. V shed 4 bases and J shed 0 bases, with 9 bases lying between them. The CDR3 has 14 amino acids. Germline values: CDR1 ENHRY, CDR2 SYGVKD. The CDR3 bases are TGTGCCATCAGTGCCGACATATTGAACACTGAAGCTTTCTTT. Protein sequence: CAISADILNTEAFF.

This chain joins TRBV5-1 and TRBJ2-3; 12 bases agree with TRBD2. This CDR3 is built from 16 residues. V trimming: 4 bases; J trimming: 6 bases; junction bases outside the gene matches: 9. CDR1 is SGHRS and CDR2 is YFSETQ in the germline V gene. CDR3 protein: CASSLQLAGGGDTQYF. DNA of the CDR3: TGCGCCAGCAGCCTGCAACTAGCGGGAGGCGGTGATACGCAGTATTTT.

The V gene is TRBV25-1, the J gene TRBJ2-1; D not resolved. The CDR3 loop spans 14 amino acids. CDR1 is MGHDK, CDR2 SYGVNS, per germline. V was clipped by 0 bases and J by 4 bases, with 7 bases between them. The CDR3 sequence is CASSEYPRYNEQFF. CDR3 DNA: TGTGCCAGCAGTGAATATCCCCGGTACAATGAGCAGTTCTTC.

This clone appeared once. The rearrangement joins TRBV14 to TRBJ2-5; TRBD1 matches at 8 bases. There are 14 residues in the CDR3. Germline CDR1 reads SGHDN; CDR2 reads FVKESK. Trimming cost V 2 bases and J 5 bases; bases outside gene matches: 4. The CDR3 reads CASSQWTGSETQYF. CDR3 nucleotides: TGTGCCAGCAGCCAATGGACAGGGTCGGAGACCCAGTACTTC.

The chain combines TRBV6-5 with TRBJ1-1; possibly TRBD1 for D (5 bases). This CDR3 comprises 12 residues. Germline V CDR1 and CDR2: MNHEY, SVGAGI. Trimming took off 6 bases at V and 10 bases at J, with 15 bases between the two ends. The CDR3 reads CASREGSGGAFF. The CDR3 nucleotides are TGTGCCAGCAGGGAGGGGAGCGGCGGAGCTTTCTTT.

V gene TRBV25-1 combines with J gene TRBJ2-5, with a weak D call TRBD2 (6 bases). The CDR3 loop spans 14 amino acids. The ends were cut back, 1 base at V and 4 bases at J, with 10 bases in the middle. Looked up from germline, CDR1 is MGHDK and CDR2 is SYGVNS. DNA of the CDR3: TGTGCCAGCAGTGAATTCGGGGGAGGAGAGACCCAGTACTTC. It encodes CASSEFGGGETQYF.

This clone was found a few times. The chain is built from TRBV7-9 and TRBJ1-5; 10 bases fit TRBD1. This CDR3 has 17 residues. Germline-derived CDR1 and CDR2 are SEHNR and FQNEAQ (reference sequence). V was clipped by 5 bases and J by 3 bases; unmatched bases: 10. The chain's CDR3 is CASSLSRGTGDNQPQHF. DNA for the CDR3: TGTGCCAGCAGCCTCTCACGAGGGACAGGGGACAATCAGCCCCAGCATTTT.

The chain couples TRBV18 to TRBJ1-1; TRBD1 matches 9 bases. Germline loops: CDR1 KGHSH, CDR2 LQKENI. The trim removed 2 bases at V and 0 bases at J, leaving 4 bases unmatched. This CDR3 is 16 amino acids long. This CDR3 is CASSPTGGFMNTEAFF. The DNA for the CDR3 is TGTGCCAGCTCACCAACAGGGGGCTTTATGAACACTGAAGCTTTCTTT.

The CDR3 nucleotides read TGTGCCAGCAGCCCACAGGGGGTTCCCTATAATTCACCCCTCCACTTT. It specifies CASSPQGVPYNSPLHF. The chain recombines TRBV5-6 with TRBJ1-6; 8 bases are a match to TRBD1. Germline lookup yields CDR1 SGHDT and CDR2 YYEEEE. This CDR3 has 16 residues. V shed 4 bases, J shed 2 bases, and the junction held 5 bases outside the gene matches. The full variable domain, in which reference TRBV5-6 and TRBJ1-6 provide the parts outside the CDR3, is DAGVTQSPTHLIKTRGQQVTLRCSPKSGHDTVSWYQQALGQGPQFIFQYYEEEERQRGNFPDRFSGHQFPNYSSELNVNALLLGDSALYLCASSPQGVPYNSPLHFGNGTRLTVT.

This clone was seen once. The chain joins TRBV25-1 to TRBJ2-5; a possible D gene is TRBD2 (6 bases). V lost 1 base, J lost 1 base, and 13 bases lay in between. The CDR3 contains 16 residues. The germline CDR1 and CDR2 sequences are MGHDK and SYGVNS. CDR3 residues: CASSEFGGMVQETQYF. CDR3 DNA sequence: TGTGCCAGCAGTGAATTTGGGGGGATGGTCCAAGAGACCCAGTACTTC.